The 22 T cell receptor beta chains listed next were all sequenced from one sample in a study of shared clonotypes between healthy human individuals (dated by TCRdb to about 2020). Libraries were built with the immunoSEQ multiplex PCR assay. TCRdb obtained this table from immuneACCESS and retained in-frame rearrangements with V and J assigned. These tables miss some clones; where compared with another copy, unresolved V genes account for less than half of the shortfall, and the remainder is unexplained. For this sample the table gives approximately 2,200,000 clones, of which more than 85% were detected only once. The ten largest clones take up around 1.7% of the sample. For the CD8 naive samples, CD45RO-negative cells were positively selected for CCR7, yielding a CD45RA+CCR7+ population from which TemRA cells were excluded. Material for sequencing was naive CD8+ T cells from PBMCs. The sample's cell subset or site label, decoded: CD45RA+CCR7+. These receptors all stem from a man between 18 and 29 years old in good health. Some clones in this sample may be carry-over from other donors' samples.

The J gene is TRBJ2-7, the V gene TRBV28; D ambiguous. The CDR3 length is 14 residues. V was clipped by 3 bases and J by 0 bases, with 9 bases between them. Germline values: CDR1 MDHEN, CDR2 SYDVKM. CDR3 nucleotides: TGTGCCAGCAGTTTCGGGCAGTCCTCCTACGAGCAGTACTTC. Its protein product is CASSFGQSSYEQYF. Drawing the rest from reference TRBV28 and TRBJ2-7, the complete variable domain is DVKVTQSSRYLVKRTGEKVFLECVQDMDHENMFWYRQDPGLGLRLIYFSYDVKMKEKGDIPEGYSVSREKKERFSLILESASTNQTSMYLCASSFGQSSYEQYFGPGTRLTVT.

CDR3 residues: CAISEGALRGEQFF. The CDR3 DNA sequence: TGTGCCATCAGTGAAGGGGCCCTCCGGGGTGAGCAGTTCTTC. V usage is TRBV10-3 and J usage is TRBJ2-1; D may be TRBD1 or TRBD2 (5 bases each). Trimming stripped 3 bases from V and 9 bases from J, with 15 bases between. Germline CDR1 and CDR2: ENHRY and SYGVKD. The CDR3 sequence is 14 residues long.

The rearrangement uses TRBV2 and TRBJ1-1; D is undetermined. Between the trimmed V and J ends, which lost 6 bases and 4 bases, there was a span of 9 bases. The CDR3 spans 12 residues. Germline-derived CDR1 and CDR2 are SNHLY and FYNNEI. CDR3 nucleotide sequence: TGTGCCAGCAGGATCGTCGTCACTGAAGCTTTCTTT. Translating it yields CASRIVVTEAFF.

The rearrangement uses TRBV27 and TRBJ1-1; D gene uncertain. CDR1 and CDR2 from the germline V gene are MNHEY and SMNVEV (reference sequence). Trimming pared 6 bases from V and 4 bases from J, leaving 15 bases between. There are 14 residues in the CDR3. In DNA form, the CDR3 reads TGTGCCAGCAGAGGACTAATGGGCGTCACTGAAGCTTTCTTT. This translates into CASRGLMGVTEAFF.

V usage is TRBV11-2 and J usage is TRBJ1-1; TRBD1 is a possible D gene (5 bases). This CDR3 spans 12 amino acids. The V end was cut by 5 bases, the J end by 1 base, with 5 bases between. In germline, CDR1 is SGHAT, CDR2 FQNNGV. The CDR3 region is CASSTGNTEAFF. CDR3 nucleotide sequence: TGTGCCAGCAGCACAGGGAACACTGAAGCTTTCTTT.

This clone was seen a handful of times. This sample also contains other DNA sequences that code for the same CDR3. The CDR3 nucleotides read TGTGCCAGCAGCTTATCAAATCAGCCCCAGCATTTT. Residues: CASSLSNQPQHF. The chain has TRBV7-9 and TRBJ1-5; D uncertain. Trimming took off 2 bases at V and 4 bases at J, with 3 bases between the two ends. The CDR3 is made up of 12 amino acids. CDR1 is SEHNR, CDR2 FQNEAQ, per germline (reference sequence).

The CDR3 DNA follows: TGTGCCAGCAGCCAAGACACAGGGGCTTCCTACGAGCAGTACTTC. Amino acids: CASSQDTGASYEQYF. The chain has TRBV14 and TRBJ2-7; 7 bases map to TRBD1. The V and J ends lost 0 bases and 1 base, in that order; junction bases with no gene match: 3. The CDR3 has 15 amino acids. Germline V lookup: CDR1 SGHDN, CDR2 FVKESK.

This clone was counted once. The V gene is TRBV5-6, the J gene TRBJ2-1; tentatively, D is TRBD2 (5 bases). CDR3 length: 12 amino acids. Trimming stripped 3 bases from V and 7 bases from J, with 8 bases between. The germline V gene encodes CDR1 SGHDT and CDR2 YYEEEE. CDR3 DNA: TGTGCCAGCAGCTCGGAGGTTAATGAGCAGTTCTTC. Its protein is CASSSEVNEQFF.

This sequence joins TRBV5-6 and TRBJ2-7; D is unclear. CDR1 is SGHDT and CDR2 is YYEEEE in the germline V gene. This CDR3 is 12 amino acids long. V lost 4 bases and J lost 7, with 12 bases in between. CDR3 nucleotide sequence: TGTGCCAGCAGCCGACCCACTGGGGAGCAGTACTTC. Protein product: CASSRPTGEQYF. Using reference TRBV5-6 and TRBJ2-7 for the parts outside the CDR3, the full variable domain is DAGVTQSPTHLIKTRGQQVTLRCSPKSGHDTVSWYQQALGQGPQFIFQYYEEEERQRGNFPDRFSGHQFPNYSSELNVNALLLGDSALYLCASSRPTGEQYFGPGTRLTVT.

In regard to this clone: This same CDR3 is encoded by further DNA sequences in the sample. J is TRBJ1-1 and V is TRBV13; D ambiguous. The ends were cut back, 0 bases at V and 1 base at J, with 6 bases in the middle. The CDR3 is made up of 14 amino acids. Germline loops: CDR1 PRHDT, CDR2 FYEKMQ (reference sequence). The CDR3: CASSLGVGNTEAFF. The CDR3 DNA reads TGTGCCAGCAGCTTAGGCGTCGGGAACACTGAAGCTTTCTTT.

This clone occurred once. The chain combines TRBV7-2 with TRBJ2-7, with D possibly matching TRBD1 (6 bases). Trimming shortened V by 3 bases and J by 0 bases, and 9 bases separated the two germline ends. Germline CDR1 and CDR2: SGHTA and FQGNSA. This CDR3 region has 14 residues. CDR3 residues: CASSFWGLSYEQYF. The DNA for the CDR3 is TGTGCCAGCAGCTTCTGGGGGCTCTCCTACGAGCAGTACTTC.

Worth noting for this clone: The same CDR3 can be traced to other DNA sequences in this sample. J is TRBJ2-2 and V is TRBV27; D ambiguous. Germline V gene data show CDR1 as MNHEY and CDR2 as SMNVEV (reference sequence). V gave up 5 bases and J gave up 0 bases, with 7 bases separating them. This CDR3 comprises 14 residues. CDR3 sequence: CASSPNSNTGELFF. The CDR3 DNA is TGTGCCAGCAGTCCGAACTCGAACACCGGGGAGCTGTTTTTT.

The chain links TRBV6-5 to TRBJ1-5; the D gene is possibly TRBD1 (5 bases). V gave up 2 bases and J gave up 0 bases, with 11 bases separating them. Germline CDR1 and CDR2: MNHEY and SVGAGI. There are 16 residues in the CDR3. The CDR3 DNA reads as TGTGCCAGCAGTTACGGGGGGTTCTATAGCAATCAGCCCCAGCATTTT. It translates to CASSYGGFYSNQPQHF.

The J gene is TRBJ2-7, the V gene TRBV28; 12 nucleotides match TRBD2. CDR3 length equals 17 residues. CDR1 MDHEN and CDR2 SYDVKM come from the germline V gene. V lost 6 bases, J lost 7 bases, and 16 bases stayed unmatched. DNA for the CDR3: TGTGCCAGCAGCCCCCGCGCGGCTAGCGGGAGGGCCCGGGAGCAGTACTTC. Translated: CASSPRAASGRAREQYF.

The gene calls are TRBV9 and TRBJ1-1, with 9 bases matching TRBD1. CDR1 is SGDLS, CDR2 YYNGEE, per germline. Unmatched junction bases numbered 14, after V lost 2 bases and J lost 3 bases. The CDR3 runs 18 residues. This CDR3 reads CASSVGTGQLFEYTEAFF. The CDR3 nucleotides are TGTGCCAGCAGCGTTGGGACAGGGCAATTGTTCGAGTACACTGAAGCTTTCTTT.

This clone was detected only once. The chain uses TRBV2 and TRBJ2-7, with a weak D call TRBD1 (6 bases). Germline CDR1 and CDR2: SNHLY and FYNNEI. V was trimmed by 2 bases and J by 0 bases, leaving 14 bases between them. CDR3 length: 16 amino acids. The CDR3 nucleotides read TGTGCCAGCAGTGAACCCCGGGACACCTTCTCCTACGAGCAGTACTTC. This sequence encodes CASSEPRDTFSYEQYF. The variable domain in full, with the rest retrieved from reference TRBV2 and TRBJ2-7, is EPEVTQTPSHQVTQMGQEVILRCVPISNHLYFYWYRQILGQKVEFLVSFYNNEISEKSEIFDDQFSVERPDGSNFTLKIRSTKLEDSAMYFCASSEPRDTFSYEQYFGPGTRLTVT.

This chain uses TRBV7-2 with TRBJ1-5; perhaps TRBD1 as D (5 bases). This CDR3 has 15 amino acids. Per germline, CDR1 SGHTA and CDR2 FQGNSA. Trimming took off 0 bases at V and 5 bases at J, with 11 bases between the two ends. CDR3 in amino acids: CASSLAGEGYQPQHF. The CDR3 nucleotides are TGTGCCAGCAGCTTAGCAGGGGAGGGTTATCAGCCCCAGCATTTT.

This chain links TRBV7-9 with TRBJ2-1; D gene uncertain. With 5 bases removed from V and 7 bases from J, the gap between germline ends came to 12 bases. Germline CDR1 is SEHNR and CDR2 is FQNEAQ (reference sequence). The CDR3 totals 13 residues. Written as DNA, the CDR3 is TGTGCCAGCAGCGCCGCGCTAGATAATGAGCAGTTCTTC. Protein product: CASSAALDNEQFF. The entire variable domain, with the rest obtained from reference TRBV7-9 and TRBJ2-1, is as follows: DTGVSQNPRHKITKRGQNVTFRCDPISEHNRLYWYRQTLGQGPEFLTYFQNEAQLEKSRLLSDRFSAERPKGSFSTLEIQRTEQGDSAMYLCASSAALDNEQFFGPGTRLTVL.

The V and J genes are TRBV27 and TRBJ2-7, with 9 bases fitting TRBD1. This CDR3 contains 16 residues. J lost 4 bases, V lost 5 bases, and 12 bases had no gene match. Germline CDR1 and CDR2: MNHEY and SMNVEV (reference sequence). CDR3 protein: CASSETGTGLSYEQYF. Written as DNA, the CDR3 is TGTGCCAGCAGTGAGACCGGGACAGGGCTTTCATACGAGCAGTACTTC.

The J gene is TRBJ2-1, the V gene TRBV19; no definite D call. V was cut by 7 bases and J by 4 bases, with 11 bases left in between. Germline CDR1 reads LNHDA; CDR2 reads SQIVND (reference sequence). The CDR3 loop spans 13 amino acids. The CDR3 DNA reads TGTGCCAGTACCCGGACCAGTTACAATGAGCAGTTCTTC. It is translated as CASTRTSYNEQFF. Based on the CDR3 plus reference TRBV19 and TRBJ2-1, the full variable domain is DGGITQSPKYLFRKEGQNVTLSCEQNLNHDAMYWYRQDPGQGLRLIYYSQIVNDFQKGDIAEGYSVSREKKESFPLTVTSAQKNPTAFYLCASTRTSYNEQFFGPGTRLTVL.

V gene TRBV21-1 combines with J gene TRBJ1-5. TRBV21-1 is a listed pseudogene. The CDR3 length is 17 residues. The CDR3 reads CASSKVWVRGGNQPQHF. The DNA for the CDR3 is TGTGCCAGCAGCAAAGTATGGGTTCGGGGGGGCAATCAGCCCCAGCATTTT.

The V gene is TRBV9, the J gene TRBJ2-2; 13 bases match TRBD2. V gave up 1 base and J gave up 6 bases; unmatched junction bases: 12. CDR3 length: 19 residues. Germline V CDR1 and CDR2: SGDLS, YYNGEE. The DNA of the CDR3 is TGTGCCAGCAGCGTAAAGGGACTAGCGGGGAGGTCATTCGCCGGGGAGCTGTTTTTT. Protein sequence: CASSVKGLAGRSFAGELFF.